The subject of this entry is one T cell receptor beta chain. Its antigen is still unknown. Primers: 60 Vbeta forward and 13 Jbeta reverse. This table comes from immunoSEQ multiplex PCR, and its TCRdb copy is limited to in-frame clones, with some not included. The sample records over 120,000 clones, approximately 84% being singletons. These data belong to a study of cytomegalovirus exposure and HLA in healthy donors. Study-wide results and caveats: Among the CMV-associated chains, a few were confirmed in vitro as specific for CMV antigens. Per published accounts, TCR beta sequences correctly predicted the HLA-A and HLA-B alleles of most subjects. TCR beta sequences numbering 15,000 to 20,000 were associated with HLA alleles at 0.05 false discovery rate in a later analysis.

The ends were cut back, 8 bases at V and 0 bases at J, with 12 bases in the middle. The CDR3 totals 14 residues. Per germline, CDR1 MNHEY and CDR2 SVGAGI. The sequencing sample was made of PBMCs. This sequence joins TRBV6-5 and TRBJ2-3; possibly TRBD2 for D (6 bases). The clonotype comes from a man aged 25-45 years in good health and CMV-seropositive. CDR3 sequence: CASPGDASTDTQYF. DNA of the CDR3: TGTGCCAGCCCGGGGGACGCTAGCACAGATACGCAGTATTTT.